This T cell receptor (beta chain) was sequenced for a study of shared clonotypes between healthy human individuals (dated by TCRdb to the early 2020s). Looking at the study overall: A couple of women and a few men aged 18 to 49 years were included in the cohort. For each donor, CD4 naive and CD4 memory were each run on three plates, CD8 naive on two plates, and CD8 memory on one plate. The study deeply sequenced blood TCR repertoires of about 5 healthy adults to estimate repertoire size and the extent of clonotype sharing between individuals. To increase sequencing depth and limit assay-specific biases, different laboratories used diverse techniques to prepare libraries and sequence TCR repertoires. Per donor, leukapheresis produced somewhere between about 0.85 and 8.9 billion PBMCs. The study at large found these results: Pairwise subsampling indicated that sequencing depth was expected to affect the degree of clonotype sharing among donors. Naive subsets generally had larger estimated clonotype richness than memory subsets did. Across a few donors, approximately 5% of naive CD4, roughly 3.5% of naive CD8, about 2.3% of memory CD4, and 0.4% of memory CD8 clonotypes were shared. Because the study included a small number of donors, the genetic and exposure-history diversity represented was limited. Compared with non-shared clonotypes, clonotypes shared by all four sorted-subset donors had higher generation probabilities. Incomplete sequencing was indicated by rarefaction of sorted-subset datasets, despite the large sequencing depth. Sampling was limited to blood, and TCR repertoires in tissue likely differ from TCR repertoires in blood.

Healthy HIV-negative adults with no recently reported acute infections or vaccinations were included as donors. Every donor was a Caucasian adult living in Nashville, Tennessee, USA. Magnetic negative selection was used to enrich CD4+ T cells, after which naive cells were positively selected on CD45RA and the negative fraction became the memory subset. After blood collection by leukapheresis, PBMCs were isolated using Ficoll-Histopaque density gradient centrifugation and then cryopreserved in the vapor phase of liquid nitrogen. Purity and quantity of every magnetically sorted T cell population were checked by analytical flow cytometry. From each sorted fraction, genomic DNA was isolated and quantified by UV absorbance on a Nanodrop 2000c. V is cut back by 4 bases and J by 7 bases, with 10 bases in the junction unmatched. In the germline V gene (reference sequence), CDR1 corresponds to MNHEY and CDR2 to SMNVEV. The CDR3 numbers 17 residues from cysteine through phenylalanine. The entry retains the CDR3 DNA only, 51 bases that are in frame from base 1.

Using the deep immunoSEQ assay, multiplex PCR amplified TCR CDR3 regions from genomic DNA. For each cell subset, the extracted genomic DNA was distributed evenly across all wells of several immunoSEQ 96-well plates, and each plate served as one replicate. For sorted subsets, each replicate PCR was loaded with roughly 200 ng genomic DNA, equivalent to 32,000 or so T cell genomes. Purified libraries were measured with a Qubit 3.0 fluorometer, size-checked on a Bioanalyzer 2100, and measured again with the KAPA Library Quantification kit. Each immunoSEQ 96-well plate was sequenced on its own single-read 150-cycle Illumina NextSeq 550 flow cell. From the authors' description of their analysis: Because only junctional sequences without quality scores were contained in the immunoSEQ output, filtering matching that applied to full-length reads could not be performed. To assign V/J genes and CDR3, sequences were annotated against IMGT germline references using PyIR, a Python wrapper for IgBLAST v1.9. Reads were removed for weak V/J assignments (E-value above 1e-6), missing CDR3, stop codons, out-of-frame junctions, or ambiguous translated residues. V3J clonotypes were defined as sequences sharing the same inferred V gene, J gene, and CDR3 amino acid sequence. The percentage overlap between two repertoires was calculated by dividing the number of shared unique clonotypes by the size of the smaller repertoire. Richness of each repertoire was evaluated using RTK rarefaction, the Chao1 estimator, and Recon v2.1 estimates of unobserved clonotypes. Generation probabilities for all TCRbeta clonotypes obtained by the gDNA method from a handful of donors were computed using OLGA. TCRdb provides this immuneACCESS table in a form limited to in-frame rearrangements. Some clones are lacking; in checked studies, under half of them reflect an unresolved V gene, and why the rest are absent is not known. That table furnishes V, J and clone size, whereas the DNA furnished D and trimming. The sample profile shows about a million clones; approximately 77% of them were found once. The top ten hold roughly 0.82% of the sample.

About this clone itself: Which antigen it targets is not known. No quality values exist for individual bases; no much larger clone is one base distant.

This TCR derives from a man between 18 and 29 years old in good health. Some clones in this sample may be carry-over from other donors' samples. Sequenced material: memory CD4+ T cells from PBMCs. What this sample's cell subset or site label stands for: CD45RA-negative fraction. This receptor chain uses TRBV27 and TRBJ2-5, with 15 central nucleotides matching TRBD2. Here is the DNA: TGTGCCAGCAGTTCCCCCGGACTAGCGGGAGGGCGTGGGACCCAGTACTTC. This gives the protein CASSSPGLAGGRGTQYF.